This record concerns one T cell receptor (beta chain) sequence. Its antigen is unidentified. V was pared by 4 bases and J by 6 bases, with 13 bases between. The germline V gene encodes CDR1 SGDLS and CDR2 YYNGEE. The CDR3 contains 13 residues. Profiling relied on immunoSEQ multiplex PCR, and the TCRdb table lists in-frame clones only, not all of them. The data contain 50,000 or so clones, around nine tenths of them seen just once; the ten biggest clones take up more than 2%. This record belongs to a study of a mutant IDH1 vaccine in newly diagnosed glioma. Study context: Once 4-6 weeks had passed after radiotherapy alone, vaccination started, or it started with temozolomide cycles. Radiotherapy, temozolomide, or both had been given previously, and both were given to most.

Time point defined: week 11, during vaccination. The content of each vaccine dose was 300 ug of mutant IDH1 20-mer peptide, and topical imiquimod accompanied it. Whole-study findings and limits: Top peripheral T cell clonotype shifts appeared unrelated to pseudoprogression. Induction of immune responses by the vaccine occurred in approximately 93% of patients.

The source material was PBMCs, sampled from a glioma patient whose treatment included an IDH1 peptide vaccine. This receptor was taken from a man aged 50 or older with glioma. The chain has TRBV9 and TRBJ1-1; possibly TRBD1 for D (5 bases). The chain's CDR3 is CASSSGWGAEAFF. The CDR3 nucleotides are TGTGCCAGCAGCTCCGGGTGGGGCGCTGAAGCTTTCTTT.